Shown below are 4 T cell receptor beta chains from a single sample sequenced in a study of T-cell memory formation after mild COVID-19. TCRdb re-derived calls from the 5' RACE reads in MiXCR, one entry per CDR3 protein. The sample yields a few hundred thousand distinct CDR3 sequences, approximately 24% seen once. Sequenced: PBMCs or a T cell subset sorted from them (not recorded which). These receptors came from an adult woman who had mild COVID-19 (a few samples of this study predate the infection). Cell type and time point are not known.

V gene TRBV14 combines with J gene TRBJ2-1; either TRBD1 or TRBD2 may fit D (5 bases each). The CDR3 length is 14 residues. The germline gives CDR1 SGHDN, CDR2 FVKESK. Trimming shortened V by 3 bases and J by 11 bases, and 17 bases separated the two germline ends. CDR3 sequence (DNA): TGTGCCAGCAGCCAGGGACCCGGAGGTTATAAGCAGTTCTTC. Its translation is CASSQGPGGYKQFF.

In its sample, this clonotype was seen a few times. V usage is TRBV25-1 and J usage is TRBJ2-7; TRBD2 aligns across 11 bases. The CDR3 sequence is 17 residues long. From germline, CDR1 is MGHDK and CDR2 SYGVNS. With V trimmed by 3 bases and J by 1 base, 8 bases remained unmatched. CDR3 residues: CASSESVLAGVSYEQYF. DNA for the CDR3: TGTGCCAGCAGTGAGTCGGTACTAGCGGGAGTTTCCTACGAGCAGTACTTC.

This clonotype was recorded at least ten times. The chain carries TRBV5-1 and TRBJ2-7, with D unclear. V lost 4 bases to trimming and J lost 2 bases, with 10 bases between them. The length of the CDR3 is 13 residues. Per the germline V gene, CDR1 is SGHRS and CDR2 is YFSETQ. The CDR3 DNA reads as TGCGCCAGCAGCCCCGAGAGAACCTACGAGCAGTACTTC. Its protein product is CASSPERTYEQYF. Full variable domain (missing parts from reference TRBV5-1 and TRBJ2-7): KAGVTQTPRYLIKTRGQQVTLSCSPISGHRSVSWYQQTPGQGLQFLFEYFSETQRNKGNFPGRFSGRQFSNSRSEMNVSTLELGDSALYLCASSPERTYEQYFGPGTRLTVT.

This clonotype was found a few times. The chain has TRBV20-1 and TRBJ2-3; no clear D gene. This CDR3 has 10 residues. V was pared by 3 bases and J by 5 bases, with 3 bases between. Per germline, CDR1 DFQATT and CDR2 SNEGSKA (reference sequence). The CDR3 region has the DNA TGCAGTGCTAGGGGAGATACGCAGTATTTT. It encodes CSARGDTQYF.